The rows below give T cell receptor beta chains drawn from one sample of a study of regulatory T cells in long-lasting Graves disease. TCRdb analysed the multiplex PCR reads with MiXCR anew, one entry per CDR3 protein. The table records approximately 400,000 distinct CDR3 sequences, about 15% of them present only once. The same data also went into a second study, on T cells in Graves' hyperthyroidism and ophthalmopathy.

The specimen comprised peripheral blood mononuclear cells (PBMCs), sampled at new diagnosis, from a patient treated with antithyroid drugs. The origin of the receptors is a woman younger than 45 with Graves disease. Both conserved end residues are part of each CDR3. D genes are given only for firm matches. Only some rows state a clone size, as once, few, many or a class for expanded clones.

CDR3 DNA,CDR3 protein,clone size,CDR3 length,V gene,J gene,D gene
TGTGCCAGCAGCCAGATGGGACTAAAATCCTACGAGCAGTACTTC,CASSQMGLKSYEQYF,many,15,TRBV3-1,TRBJ2-7,TRBD2
TGTGCCAGCAGCGTAGCAGTAGGGAACACCGGGGAGCTGTTTTTT,CASSVAVGNTGELFF,.,15,TRBV9,TRBJ2-2,.
TGTGCCAGCAGCGTTGGGTGGGGGGAGAACACTGAAGCTTTCTTT,CASSVGWGENTEAFF,.,15,TRBV9,TRBJ1-1,.
TGCAGCGTGCAGTCGGGGCGATACAATGAGCAGTTCTTC,CSVQSGRYNEQFF,.,13,TRBV29-1,TRBJ2-1,.
TGTGCCACCAGTGACCATATAAGGGACTATGGCTACACCTTC,CATSDHIRDYGYTF,.,14,TRBV24-1,TRBJ1-2,.
TGTGCCAGCAGCCAAGACTGGGGGGGACGGTATGGCTACACCTTC,CASSQDWGGRYGYTF,few,15,TRBV3-1,TRBJ1-2,.
TGTGCCAGCGGTCGGGGCGGGTACACAGATACGCAGTATTTT,CASGRGGYTDTQYF,few,14,TRBV7-3,TRBJ2-3,.
TGTGCCAGCACCGAATCCTCCAGGGGGGGTAATGAAAAACTGTTTTTT,CASTESSRGGNEKLFF,few,16,TRBV2,TRBJ1-4,TRBD1
TGTGCCAGCAGTTCCTTCTCCGTCGGGGAGCTGTTTTTT,CASSSFSVGELFF,many,13,TRBV28,TRBJ2-2,.
TGTGCCAGCGCAAATCTCAATACCTACAATGAGCAGTTCTTC,CASANLNTYNEQFF,many,14,TRBV27,TRBJ2-1,.
TGTGCCAGCAGACTATCGGGACTAGCTAACAATGAGCAGTTCTTC,CASRLSGLANNEQFF,.,15,TRBV12-3/TRBV12-4,TRBJ2-1,TRBD2
TGTGCCAGCAGCTTAGTTGCGGCCCCGTGGGGTGAAGCTTTCTTT,CASSLVAAPWGEAFF,many,15,TRBV11-2,TRBJ1-1,.
TGTGCCACCAGCAGAGATGGTGGACTAGCGGGAGTGATCCACTCCTACAATGAGCAGTTCTTC,CATSRDGGLAGVIHSYNEQFF,few,21,TRBV15,TRBJ2-1,TRBD2
TGTGCCAGCAAACAGAGGGGGAACTCCGGCTACACCTTC,CASKQRGNSGYTF,many,13,TRBV2,TRBJ1-2,.
TGTGCCAGCAGTAGAGGACCAAACCTATACAATGAGCAGTTCTTC,CASSRGPNLYNEQFF,.,15,TRBV27,TRBJ2-1,.
TGTGCCAGTACTGGGACAAATAAATTTAATGAGCAGTTCTTC,CASTGTNKFNEQFF,.,14,TRBV19,TRBJ2-1,.
TGTGCCAGCAGCCAATATCTACTAGCGGATTCGGATGCCACAGATACGCAGTATTTT,CASSQYLLADSDATDTQYF,many,19,TRBV3-1,TRBJ2-3,TRBD2
TGCAGTGCCCCCACTAGCGGGAGGATGAACACCGGGGAGCTGTTTTTT,CSAPTSGRMNTGELFF,many,16,TRBV20-1,TRBJ2-2,TRBD2
TGCAGTGCTAGAGACACTAGCGGGAGTCCAGATACGCAGTATTTT,CSARDTSGSPDTQYF,.,15,TRBV20-1,TRBJ2-3,TRBD2
TGTGCCAGCAGAGACAATAGCTACGAGCAGTACTTC,CASRDNSYEQYF,.,12,TRBV25-1,TRBJ2-7,.
TGTGCCAGTAGTATAGTCCAAAGCGTGACTGAAGCTTTCTTT,CASSIVQSVTEAFF,.,14,TRBV19,TRBJ1-1,.
TGTGCCAGCTCACCACGGGACCTTCAGATCAACGAGCAGTACTTC,CASSPRDLQINEQYF,many,15,TRBV18,TRBJ2-7,.
TGTGCCAGCAGTGCTTGGGGGTCGGGGGAGCAGTACTTC,CASSAWGSGEQYF,.,13,TRBV28,TRBJ2-7,.
TGTGCCAGCAGCTCCAGACAGGCCCCCTACGAGCAGTACTTC,CASSSRQAPYEQYF,many,14,TRBV11-2,TRBJ2-7,.
TGTGCCAGTCGGGACAGGGAGCGATTTGGCTACACCTTC,CASRDRERFGYTF,many,13,TRBV19,TRBJ1-2,TRBD1
TGTGCCAGCAGCTTAGTCTTAGGACAAGAGACCCAGTACTTC,CASSLVLGQETQYF,many,14,TRBV7-2,TRBJ2-5,.
TGCAGTGCTAGAGGGGGACTGGCGGGGGCTGAGTCAGATACGCAGTATTTT,CSARGGLAGAESDTQYF,.,17,TRBV20-1,TRBJ2-3,.
TGTGCCAGCAGGGAGAATTCCTACGAGCAGTACTTC,CASRENSYEQYF,few,12,TRBV27,TRBJ2-7,.
TGTGCCAGCAGCCCCGTCGCGGGACTGGGTTCACCCCTCCACTTT,CASSPVAGLGSPLHF,.,15,TRBV7-9,TRBJ1-6,.
TGTGCCAGCAGTCCTCTATCCAATACTAATGAAAAACTGTTTTTT,CASSPLSNTNEKLFF,many,15,TRBV28,TRBJ1-4,.
TGTGCCAGCAGTGAAGGGACAGACCGCAATCAGCCCCAGCATTTT,CASSEGTDRNQPQHF,few,15,TRBV2,TRBJ1-5,.
TGTGCCACTAGGCGTTCACTAGCGGGGTACAATGAGCAGTTCTTC,CATRRSLAGYNEQFF,many,15,TRBV12-3/TRBV12-4,TRBJ2-1,TRBD2